This TCR beta chain was captured in a study of PD-1 blockade in classical Hodgkin lymphoma. Study details: The study gave patients nivolumab 3 mg/kg intravenously every 2 weeks.

TCRdb keeps only in-frame clones here, not all; method: immunoSEQ multiplex PCR. The table records fewer than 100,000 clones, roughly 92% of them present only once. A word on this clone: What it binds is not known.

Notes on the study in general: Nothing has yet pinned down what causes the repertoire differences, possibly disease activity or prior therapy. Newly diagnosed patients and complete responders had comparable diversity at baseline.

Trimming left V 1 base short and J 7 bases short, with 11 bases between. This CDR3 is built from 14 residues. The germline gives CDR1 SEHNR, CDR2 FQNEAQ (reference sequence). No patient escaped relapse after autologous stem cell transplantation, and brentuximab vedotin exposure varied. Best responses were complete response, partial response or progressive disease. This receptor was obtained from a human donor with classical Hodgkin lymphoma. This chain links TRBV7-9 with TRBJ1-5; tentative D call: TRBD1 (5 bases). The sequences come from peripheral blood mononuclear cells (PBMCs), collected at baseline. The CDR3 sequence: CASSLGSGGQPQHF. For the CDR3, the DNA is TGTGCCAGCAGCTTAGGGTCCGGGGGACAGCCCCAGCATTTT.